These 3 T cell receptor beta chains share one sample of origin, sequenced in a study of T cells in Graves' hyperthyroidism and ophthalmopathy. Regions amplified from RNA transcripts were the TCR beta CDR3 regions. Primed by the HTBI set, a first-round RT-PCR was run on the TCR CDR3. TCRdb re-called the multiplex PCR reads through MiXCR, storing one row per CDR3 protein. The sample records approximately 690,000 distinct CDR3 sequences, about 14% being singletons. The material sequenced was blood. The origin of the receptors is a woman in her forties or fifties with Graves' ophthalmopathy.

This clonotype was picked up a small number of times. This chain joins TRBV27 and TRBJ2-7; 7 positions match TRBD1. The CDR3 extends over 15 amino acids. V was pared by 7 bases and J by 3 bases, with 12 bases of the junction left unmatched. Germline assignment: CDR1 MNHEY and CDR2 SMNVEV (reference sequence). CDR3 residues: CASTERTGLIYEQYF. DNA of the CDR3: TGTGCCAGCACCGAGAGGACAGGATTGATCTACGAGCAGTACTTC.

This clonotype was observed many times. The V call is TRBV7-2, the J call TRBJ2-7; a possible D gene is TRBD2 (6 bases). Trimming left V 7 bases short and J 0 bases short, with 13 bases between. The CDR3 is 14 residues long. CDR1 SGHTA and CDR2 FQGNSA come from the germline V gene. CDR3 sequence (DNA): TGTGCCAGCAACCGGGACTCCAGCTCCTACGAGCAGTACTTC. Translated: CASNRDSSSYEQYF.

This clonotype was recorded many times. The V and J genes are TRBV7-2 and TRBJ2-1; D is ambiguous. CDR1 is SGHTA, CDR2 FQGNSA, per germline. V was clipped by 5 bases and J by 1 base, with 12 bases between them. The CDR3 is 15 residues long. CDR3 sequence (DNA): TGTGCCAGCAGCCCGCCCGGGTTTTCCTACAATGAGCAGTTCTTC. Protein sequence: CASSPPGFSYNEQFF.